Detailed here is one T cell receptor beta chain. Its specificity is unknown. The CDR3 is made up of 15 amino acids. Germline V lookup: CDR1 SEHNR, CDR2 FQNEAQ (reference sequence). V was trimmed by 3 bases and J by 0 bases, leaving 12 bases between them. Those with hyperthyroidism were 18 to 65 years old, newly diagnosed, and ill for under 2 months. Diagnoses were made from clinical symptoms, serum measures (thyroxine and TRAb), thyroid ultrasound and orbital computed tomography. These data are taken from a study of T cells in Graves' hyperthyroidism and ophthalmopathy. Study-wide results and caveats: Median prediction lead before ophthalmopathy onset was 6.5 months with the model.

Authors of the study amplified TCR beta CDR3 regions from RNA transcripts. First-round RT-PCR with HTBI primers amplified the TCR CDR3 region. TCRdb used MiXCR to reprocess the multiplex PCR reads, holding one entry per CDR3 protein. Of some 600,000 distinct CDR3 sequences in the sample, just over 45% are singletons; the top ten hold roughly 8.2%. The origin of this receptor is a woman between 18 and 29 years old with Graves' hyperthyroidism. The sample comprised peripheral blood or thyroid tissue (not recorded which). The rearrangement joins TRBV7-9 to TRBJ2-7, with D perhaps assigned TRBD1 or TRBD2 (6 bases each). The CDR3 nucleotides are TGTGCCAGCAGCTTGTTGGGGGGCGTCTCCTACGAGCAGTACTTC. Protein product: CASSLLGGVSYEQYF. Filled out from reference TRBV7-9 and TRBJ2-7, the complete variable domain reads DTGVSQNPRHKITKRGQNVTFRCDPISEHNRLYWYRQTLGQGPEFLTYFQNEAQLEKSRLLSDRFSAERPKGSFSTLEIQRTEQGDSAMYLCASSLLGGVSYEQYFGPGTRLTVT.